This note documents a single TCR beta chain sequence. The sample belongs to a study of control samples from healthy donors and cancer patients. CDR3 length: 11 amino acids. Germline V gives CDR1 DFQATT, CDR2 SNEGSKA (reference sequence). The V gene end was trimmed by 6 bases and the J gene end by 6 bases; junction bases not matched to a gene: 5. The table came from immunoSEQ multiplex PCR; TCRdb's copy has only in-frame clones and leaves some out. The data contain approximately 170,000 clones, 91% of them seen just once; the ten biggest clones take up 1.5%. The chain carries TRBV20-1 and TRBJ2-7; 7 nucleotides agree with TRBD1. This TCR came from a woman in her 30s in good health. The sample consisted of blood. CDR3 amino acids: CSAVTGVEQYF. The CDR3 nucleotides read TGCAGTGCAGTTACAGGGGTCGAGCAGTACTTC.